This T cell receptor beta chain appears in the sequencing data of a study of PD-1 blockade in classical Hodgkin lymphoma. Study-level points and caveats: Complete responders showed a baseline diversity that resembled the diversity of newly diagnosed patients. Newly diagnosed patients were said to have less baseline TCR diversity than healthy donors did. Exclusion removed patients who began nivolumab under 1 year after ASCT.

Some clones are missing from TCRdb's copy, which holds only in-frame ones; the method was immunoSEQ multiplex PCR. The sample consists of about 96,000 clones, 85% to 95% of them appearing once. Concerning this clone: Antigen: not known.

The time point is: cycle 4 day 1 (C4D1), after five to seven weeks of nivolumab. Patients all relapsed after autologous stem cell transplantation, and there was variation in brentuximab vedotin exposure. The study recorded best responses of complete response, partial response or progressive disease. Trimming left V 3 bases short and J 4 bases short, with 9 bases between. In germline, CDR1 is MDHEN, CDR2 SYDVKM. The CDR3 runs 13 residues. This specimen consisted of peripheral blood mononuclear cells (PBMCs), obtained before the fourth cycle of nivolumab. The clonotype comes from a human donor with classical Hodgkin lymphoma. The chain employs TRBV28 and TRBJ1-2; D not certain. The CDR3 DNA reads TGTGCCAGCAGTTTCGGGGTTGGCTATGGCTACACCTTC. Protein: CASSFGVGYGYTF.